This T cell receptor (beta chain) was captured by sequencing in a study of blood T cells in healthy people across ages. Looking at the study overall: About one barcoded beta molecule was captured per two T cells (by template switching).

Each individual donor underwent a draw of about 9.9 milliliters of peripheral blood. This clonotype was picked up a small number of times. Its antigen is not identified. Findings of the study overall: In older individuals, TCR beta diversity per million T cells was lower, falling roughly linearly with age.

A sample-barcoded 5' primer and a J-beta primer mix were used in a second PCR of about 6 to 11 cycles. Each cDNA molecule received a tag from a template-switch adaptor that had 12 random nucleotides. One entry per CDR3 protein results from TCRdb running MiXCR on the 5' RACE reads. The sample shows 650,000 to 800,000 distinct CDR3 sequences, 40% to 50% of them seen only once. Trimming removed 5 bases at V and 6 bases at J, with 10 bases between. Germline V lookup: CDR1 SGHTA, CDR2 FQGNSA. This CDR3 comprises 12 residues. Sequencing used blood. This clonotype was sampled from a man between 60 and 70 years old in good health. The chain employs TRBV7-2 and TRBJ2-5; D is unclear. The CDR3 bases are TGTGCCAGCAGCCAAGAGAGCCAGACCCAGTACTTC. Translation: CASSQESQTQYF.